The rows below give T cell receptor beta chains drawn from one sample of a study of technical replicates of blood from a few donors. TCRdb's copy holds only in-frame clones and misses some; the assay was immunoSEQ multiplex PCR. Here the sample spans tens of thousands of clones, 92% being singletons. The sample consisted of T cells isolated from PBMCs. The source is a human donor in good health. Each CDR3 is given with its conserved first and last residue. D genes are given only for firm matches. Rows may omit the clone size; those that give it use once, few, many or a size class.

j_call v_call clone_size d_call cdr3_aa cdr3_nt
TRBJ2-6 TRBV5-4 - - CASSHPGAGANVLTF TGTGCCAGCAGCCACCCCGGTGCTGGGGCCAACGTCCTGACTTTC
TRBJ1-1 TRBV5-1 - - CASSLDSYTEAFF TGCGCCAGCAGCTTGGACAGCTACACTGAAGCTTTCTTT
TRBJ2-3 TRBV4-1 - - CASSQDGTGSTDTQYF TGCGCCAGCAGCCAAGACGGTACGGGTTCCACAGATACGCAGTATTTT
TRBJ2-3 TRBV15 - TRBD2 CATSREREGTDTQYF TGTGCCACCAGCAGGGAGCGGGAGGGCACAGATACGCAGTATTTT
TRBJ2-7 TRBV9 - - CASSPLEVGGPYEQYF TGTGCCAGCAGCCCCCTTGAGGTGGGGGGGCCCTACGAGCAGTACTTC
TRBJ1-1 TRBV11-3 - - CASSSRVGGTEAFF TGTGCCAGCAGCTCCCGGGTCGGGGGAACTGAAGCTTTCTTT
TRBJ1-6 TRBV7-6 - TRBD1 CASSLVKQGKGSPLHF TGTGCCAGCAGCTTAGTAAAACAGGGGAAGGGATCACCCCTCCACTTT
TRBJ1-4 TRBV6-5 - TRBD1 CASRNLDRREKLFF TGTGCCAGTCGAAACCTGGACAGGCGTGAAAAACTGTTTTTT
TRBJ2-1 TRBV6-4 - TRBD2 CASSDGLAGGYEQFF TGTGCCAGCAGTGACGGACTAGCGGGAGGGTATGAGCAGTTCTTC
TRBJ2-2 TRBV7-2 once TRBD2 CASTQGLANTGELFF TGTGCCAGCACCCAGGGACTAGCGAACACCGGGGAGCTGTTTTTT
TRBJ2-7 TRBV25-1 - - CASSGNQGTYEQYF TGTGCCAGCAGTGGCAATCAGGGTACCTACGAGCAGTACTTC
TRBJ1-1 TRBV5-1 - - CASSLDFAGVTEAFF TGCGCCAGCAGCTTGGATTTCGCAGGGGTCACTGAAGCTTTCTTT
TRBJ1-2 TRBV7-9 - - CASSPPGANYGYTF TGTGCCAGCAGCCCACCGGGAGCTAACTATGGCTACACCTTC
TRBJ2-5 TRBV28 once - CASKEGAEETQYF TGTGCCAGCAAGGAGGGCGCGGAGGAGACCCAGTACTTC
TRBJ1-1 TRBV4-1 - - CASSQGAGTVNTEAFF TGCGCCAGCAGCCAAGGGGCCGGTACGGTGAACACTGAAGCTTTCTTT
TRBJ2-5 TRBV7-9 - TRBD2 CASSPVGGVQETQYF TGTGCCAGCAGCCCGGTGGGGGGGGTCCAAGAGACCCAGTACTTC
TRBJ2-2 TRBV19 - TRBD2 CASKAGGDTGELFF TGTGCCAGTAAAGCGGGGGGGGACACCGGGGAGCTGTTTTTT
TRBJ2-2 TRBV5-1 - TRBD1 CASTPGTGSYDGELFF TGCGCCAGCACTCCCGGGACAGGGTCCTACGACGGGGAGCTGTTTTTT
TRBJ2-5 TRBV5-1 - - CASSLFPQETQYF TGCGCCAGCAGCCTCTTCCCCCAAGAGACCCAGTACTTC
TRBJ2-5 TRBV6-1 - TRBD1 CASSEALQGQETQYF TGTGCCAGCAGTGAAGCCTTACAGGGGCAAGAGACCCAGTACTTC
TRBJ2-5 TRBV5-1 - - CASSYTGGEGTQYF TGCGCCAGCAGCTACACAGGAGGGGAAGGGACCCAGTACTTC
TRBJ1-2 TRBV9 once - CASSPDPRGYTF TGTGCCAGCAGCCCAGACCCGCGGGGCTACACCTTC
TRBJ2-3 TRBV5-4 - - CASSRAGTDTQYF TGTGCCAGCAGCCGTGCAGGCACCGATACGCAGTATTTT
TRBJ2-5 TRBV5-1 - - CASGLQRQETQYF TGCGCCAGCGGACTACAGAGACAAGAGACCCAGTACTTC
TRBJ2-7 TRBV30 once - CAWSSSSYEQYF TGTGCCTGGAGTTCGTCCTCCTACGAGCAGTACTTC
TRBJ2-3 TRBV7-2 - - CASSFGDGRPQYF TGTGCCAGCAGCTTCGGAGACGGGAGACCTCAGTATTTT
TRBJ2-1 TRBV5-1 - - CASSLGGLNEQFF TGCGCCAGCAGCTTGGGAGGGCTAAATGAGCAGTTCTTC
TRBJ1-2 TRBV15 - TRBD1 CATSREGTGVYGYTF TGTGCCACCAGCAGAGAGGGGACAGGGGTCTATGGCTACACCTTC
TRBJ1-1 TRBV28 - - CASSLDSSTEAFF TGTGCCAGCAGTTTGGACAGTTCCACTGAAGCTTTCTTT
TRBJ1-2 TRBV27 - TRBD1 CASSPKIFRDRKQTNYGYTF TGTGCCAGCAGCCCGAAAATATTCCGGGACAGAAAACAAACTAACTATGGCTACACCTTC
TRBJ1-2 TRBV28 - TRBD1 CASSPSTGVYGYTF TGTGCCAGCAGCCCTTCTACAGGGGTCTATGGCTACACCTTC
TRBJ2-2 TRBV5-1 - TRBD2 CASSSLAGEDGELFF TGCGCCAGCAGCTCTTTAGCGGGGGAAGACGGGGAGCTGTTTTTT
TRBJ2-1 TRBV11-3 - - CASSPRGREQFF TGTGCCAGCAGCCCCCGCGGGCGTGAGCAGTTCTTC
TRBJ2-7 TRBV28 - TRBD2 CAGGESSYEQYF TGTGCCGGGGGGGAGAGCTCCTACGAGCAGTACTTC
TRBJ2-7 TRBV5-1 - TRBD1 CASSLGQGDYEQYF TGCGCCAGCAGCTTGGGACAGGGGGACTACGAGCAGTACTTC
TRBJ2-3 TRBV29-1 - - CSVESGPVAQYF TGCAGCGTTGAATCTGGCCCCGTTGCGCAGTATTTT
TRBJ2-1 TRBV7-8 - - CASTIQWRSTYNEQFF TGTGCCAGCACTATCCAATGGAGGTCAACCTACAATGAGCAGTTCTTC
TRBJ2-7 TRBV30 - - CAWGDSYEQYF TGTGCCTGGGGAGATTCCTACGAGCAGTACTTC
TRBJ1-1 TRBV5-1 few - CASSSGTFEAFF TGCGCCAGCAGTAGCGGGACTTTTGAAGCTTTCTTT
TRBJ2-7 TRBV5-1 - TRBD2 CASSSLRSGSISYEQYF TGCGCCAGCAGCTCCCTCAGGAGCGGGAGCATCTCCTACGAGCAGTACTTC
TRBJ1-2 TRBV5-1 - - CASSLAGNSIDGYTF TGCGCCAGCAGCTTGGCGGGAAACAGCATTGATGGCTACACCTTC
TRBJ2-1 TRBV9 - TRBD2 CASSGPTSGGLYMSSYNEQFF TGTGCCAGCAGCGGCCCGACTAGCGGGGGGCTATACATGAGCTCCTACAATGAGCAGTTCTTC
TRBJ1-4 TRBV10-3 - - CAISDSREDEKLFF TGTGCCATCAGTGACTCGCGTGAGGATGAAAAACTGTTTTTT
TRBJ1-1 TRBV11-1 - TRBD1 CASSLLRGGETEAFF TGTGCCAGCAGCTTACTAAGAGGGGGCGAGACTGAAGCTTTCTTT
TRBJ2-7 TRBV28 - TRBD2 CASSLLYSGKTYEQYF TGTGCCAGCAGTTTGCTCTATAGCGGGAAGACCTACGAGCAGTACTTC
TRBJ2-3 TRBV30 - - CAWRAEGSGTDTQYF TGTGCCTGGAGGGCGGAGGGGTCTGGCACAGATACGCAGTATTTT
TRBJ1-4 TRBV9 - - CASSVGSGVREKLFF TGTGCCAGCAGCGTAGGATCAGGGGTACGCGAAAAACTGTTTTTT
TRBJ1-1 TRBV2 - - CASSEDMNTEAFF TGTGCCAGCAGTGAGGACATGAACACTGAAGCTTTCTTT
TRBJ1-1 TRBV7-9 few - CASSLEAGRSAFF TGTGCCAGCAGCTTAGAAGCGGGGAGGTCGGCTTTCTTT
TRBJ1-2 TRBV27 - - CASTPRGNDYGYTF TGTGCCAGCACCCCTCGGGGGAATGACTATGGCTACACCTTC
TRBJ1-5 TRBV5-1 few - CASSLGDRYSNQPQHF TGCGCCAGCAGCTTGGGAGATCGTTATAGCAATCAGCCCCAGCATTTT
TRBJ1-6 TRBV6-5 - TRBD1 CASSIGQGGSPLHF TGTGCCAGCAGTATCGGACAGGGGGGATCACCCCTCCACTTT
TRBJ2-2 TRBV5-1 - - CASSSLRGSTGELFF TGCGCCAGCAGCTCCCTCCGGGGTTCGACCGGGGAGCTGTTTTTT
TRBJ2-1 TRBV5-1 - - CASSGTANEQFF TGCGCCAGCAGCGGGACTGCTAATGAGCAGTTCTTC
TRBJ2-3 TRBV5-4 - TRBD2 CASSPTPPSGGGDTQYF TGTGCCAGCAGCCCGACCCCCCCTAGCGGGGGGGGCGATACGCAGTATTTT